This T cell receptor (beta chain) was sequenced for a study of blood T cell repertoires in COVID-19. The overall study: From T cells, B-cell-depleted T cells, or PBMCs came the material, which was cDNA or gDNA.

Germline V gives CDR1 MNHNY, CDR2 SVGAGI (reference sequence). The CDR3 spans 14 residues. V was clipped by 6 bases and J by 5 bases; unmatched bases: 7. In the original analysis: The authors estimated nucleated cell counts from reference gene primer amplification. Repertoires were generated with immunoSEQ multiplex PCR, while TCRdb's copy carries only in-frame clones and drops some. V and J calls and clone size come straight from that table; D and trimming were deduced from the DNA. The table lists about 260,000 clones, approximately 82% of them singletons. This TCR was sampled from a woman at least 80 years old with acute or convalescent COVID-19. The sequenced sample consisted of peripheral blood. The rearrangement uses TRBV6-6 and TRBJ2-3, with 8 bases that match TRBD1. The CDR3 sequence: CASSNPGTGDTQYF. CDR3 sequence (DNA): TGTGCCAGCAGCAATCCCGGGACAGGAGATACGCAGTATTTT.